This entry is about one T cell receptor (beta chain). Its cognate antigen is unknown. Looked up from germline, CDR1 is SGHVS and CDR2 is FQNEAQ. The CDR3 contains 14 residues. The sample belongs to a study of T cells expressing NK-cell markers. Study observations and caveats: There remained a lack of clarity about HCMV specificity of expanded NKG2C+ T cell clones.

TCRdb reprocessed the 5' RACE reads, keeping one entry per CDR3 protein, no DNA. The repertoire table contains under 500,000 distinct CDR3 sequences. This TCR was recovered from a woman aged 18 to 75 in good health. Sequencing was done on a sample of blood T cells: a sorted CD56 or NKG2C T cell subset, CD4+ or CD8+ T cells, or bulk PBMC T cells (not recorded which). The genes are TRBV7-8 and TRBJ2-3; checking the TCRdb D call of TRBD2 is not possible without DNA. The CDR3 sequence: CASSRRTSSDAQYF. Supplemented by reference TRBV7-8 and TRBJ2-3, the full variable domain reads GAGVSQSPRYKVAKRGQDVALRCDPISGHVSLFWYQQALGQGPEFLTYFQNEAQLDKSGLPSDRFFAERPEGSVSTLKIQRTQQEDSAVYLCASSRRTSSDAQYFGPGTRLTVL.